This T cell receptor (beta chain) came from a study of control samples from healthy donors and cancer patients. The germline CDR1 and CDR2 sequences are KGHSH and LQKENI. CDR3 size: 13 residues. The V and J ends lost 2 bases and 2 bases respectively, with 6 bases between them. TCRdb's table, derived via immunoSEQ multiplex PCR, lists solely in-frame clones and lacks some. The table lists tens of thousands of clones, 86% of them singletons. The chain has TRBV18 and TRBJ1-2; weak D call: TRBD1 (5 bases). Sequencing input: PBMCs. The receptor comes from a woman aged 40 to 50 with lung cancer. CDR3 protein: CASSPEGNYGYTF. DNA for the CDR3: TGTGCCAGCTCACCAGAGGGGAACTATGGCTACACCTTC.